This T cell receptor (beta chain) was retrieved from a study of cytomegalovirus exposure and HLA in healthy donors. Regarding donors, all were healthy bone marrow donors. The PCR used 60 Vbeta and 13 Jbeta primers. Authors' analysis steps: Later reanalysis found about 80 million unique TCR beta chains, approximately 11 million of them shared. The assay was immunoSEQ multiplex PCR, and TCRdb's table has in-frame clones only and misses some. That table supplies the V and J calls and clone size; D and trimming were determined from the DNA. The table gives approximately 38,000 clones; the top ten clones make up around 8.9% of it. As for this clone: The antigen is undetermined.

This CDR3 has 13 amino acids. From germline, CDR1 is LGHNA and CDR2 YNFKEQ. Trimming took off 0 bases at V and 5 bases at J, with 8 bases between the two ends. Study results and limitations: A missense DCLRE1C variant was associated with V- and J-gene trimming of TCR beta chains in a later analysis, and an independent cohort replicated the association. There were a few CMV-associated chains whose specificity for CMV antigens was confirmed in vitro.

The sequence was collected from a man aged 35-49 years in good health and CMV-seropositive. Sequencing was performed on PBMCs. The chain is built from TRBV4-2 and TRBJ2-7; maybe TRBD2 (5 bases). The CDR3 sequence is CASSQDARDEQYF. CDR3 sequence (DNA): TGTGCCAGCAGCCAAGATGCGCGGGACGAGCAGTACTTC.